A selection of T cell receptor beta chains follows, all from one sample in a study of response to subunit inactivated influenza vaccine. TCRdb re-called the RT-PCR reads through MiXCR, storing one row per CDR3 protein. The table has 450,000 to 700,000 distinct CDR3 sequences, around 13% seen once. The input for sequencing was PBMCs from blood, taken roughly 13 days after vaccination. These TCRs come from a man aged 45-65 years who received an inactivated influenza vaccine. The CDR3 runs from the conserved cysteine through the conserved F or W. The D gene is left open where the match is weak. A clone size is listed for some rows: how often the clone was seen (once, few, many), or a class if it is expanded.

d_call,clone_size,j_call,v_call,cdr3_nt,cdr3_aa
-,-,TRBJ2-7,TRBV5-1,TGCGCCAGCAGTCTCGACTCCTACTACGAGCAGTACTTC,CASSLDSYYEQYF
-,few,TRBJ1-3,TRBV14,TGTGCCAGCAGCCAAGAAGCTTTTGTTGCTGGAAACACCATATATTTT,CASSQEAFVAGNTIYF
-,-,TRBJ2-7,TRBV12-3/TRBV12-4,TGTGCCAGCAGTTTGGCCAGGGGAACACCCTACGAGCAGTACTTC,CASSLARGTPYEQYF
-,-,TRBJ2-1,TRBV12-3/TRBV12-4,TGTGCCAGCAGAGGTCTCTACAATGAGCAGTTCTTC,CASRGLYNEQFF
TRBD1,-,TRBJ1-4,TRBV6-5,TGTGCCAGCAGTTGGGGGACAGGAGAAAAACTGTTTTTT,CASSWGTGEKLFF
-,-,TRBJ1-2,TRBV5-1,TGCGCCAGCAGCTCCCAAGCTCCTGAGGTGAACGGCTACACCTTC,CASSSQAPEVNGYTF
TRBD1,-,TRBJ1-1,TRBV6-5,TGTGCCAGCAGTTACTCGCGGGACAGGGCAGGTGTGCTCACTGAAGCTTTCTTT,CASSYSRDRAGVLTEAFF
-,many,TRBJ1-2,TRBV6-5,TGTGCCAGCAGTTCCCACATGGGCGCCGTTAACTATGGCTACACCTTC,CASSSHMGAVNYGYTF
TRBD1,few,TRBJ2-3,TRBV7-2,TGTGCCAGCAGCTTAATAGGACAGGGGATGTATTTT,CASSLIGQGMYF
-,-,TRBJ1-2,TRBV2,TGTGCCAGCAGCGAAGACACTGCGCGTGGTTATGGCTACACCTTC,CASSEDTARGYGYTF
-,-,TRBJ2-3,TRBV18,TGTGCCAGCTCACCCGACCTCCGCAAAACGACAAGCACAGATACGCAGTATTTT,CASSPDLRKTTSTDTQYF
TRBD1,-,TRBJ1-2,TRBV7-9,TGTGCCAGCAGTACCGGGACAGGGGACAACTTC,CASSTGTGDNF